The 7 T cell receptor beta chains listed next were all sequenced from one sample in a study of T cell responses to AZD1222 COVID-19 vaccine. Sequencing used immunoSEQ multiplex PCR; TCRdb keeps in-frame clones, though not all of them. This table has under 150,000 clones, 70% to 90% appearing once. The input for sequencing was peripheral blood, taken on day 0 of AZD1222 vaccination. The receptors shown here come from an adult in good health.

The chain recombines TRBV7-2 with TRBJ2-7, with D possibly matching TRBD1 (6 bases). The V gene lost 4 bases and the J gene lost 3 bases, with 10 bases spanning the gap. Per the germline V gene, CDR1 is SGHTA and CDR2 is FQGNSA. The length of the CDR3 is 13 residues. The CDR3 nucleotides read TGTGCCAGCAGCTCCGGACAGAACTACGAGCAGTACTTC. It specifies CASSSGQNYEQYF.

This clone has a single count. The chain links TRBV7-3 to TRBJ2-1, with 9 nucleotides matching TRBD2. The CDR3 loop spans 15 amino acids. The germline V gene encodes CDR1 SGHTA and CDR2 FQGTGA. J gave up 4 bases and V 7 bases, and 8 bases lay outside the gene matches. The CDR3 DNA is TGTGCCAGCATCACAACTAGCGGGCGGTACAATGAGCAGTTCTTC. As protein: CASITTSGRYNEQFF.

The gene calls are TRBV27 and TRBJ2-1; maybe TRBD2 (5 bases). V was clipped by 5 bases and J by 6 bases, with 17 bases between them. The CDR3 is 15 residues long. CDR1 and CDR2 from the germline V gene are MNHEY and SMNVEV (reference sequence). CDR3 coding DNA: TGTGCCAGCAGTCCCTTCAGCCGGGGATTCAATGAGCAGTTCTTC. It encodes CASSPFSRGFNEQFF.

The V gene is TRBV6-5, the J gene TRBJ1-1; D ambiguous. The CDR3 consists of 13 residues. V was shortened by 10 bases and J by 11 bases, with 23 bases between the two germline ends. Germline CDR1 reads MNHEY; CDR2 reads SVGAGI. The CDR3 DNA reads TGTGCCATACTAAGGAGAGGCCGTTCAGGCGCTTTCTTT. This gives the protein CAILRRGRSGAFF.

The V and J genes are TRBV5-1 and TRBJ2-5; no firm D call. V was shortened by 3 bases and J by 3 bases, with 9 bases between the two germline ends. Germline V gives CDR1 SGHRS, CDR2 YFSETQ. The CDR3 has 13 amino acids. The CDR3 DNA follows: TGCGCCAGCAGCTCTGGCCGGGAAGAGACCCAGTACTTC. Residues: CASSSGREETQYF.

V and J are TRBV6-4 and TRBJ1-2; D uncertain. In germline, CDR1 is MRHNA, CDR2 SNTAGT. V was pared by 8 bases and J by 2 bases, with 12 bases between. The CDR3 extends over 13 amino acids. DNA of the CDR3: TGTGCCAGCCCCGAGGGCGGAAACTATGGCTACACCTTC. It yields the protein CASPEGGNYGYTF.

The rearrangement links TRBV6-2 or TRBV6-3 to TRBJ1-5, with D unresolved. Germline V gene sequence: CDR1 MNHEY, CDR2 SVGEGT. This CDR3 spans 13 amino acids. Trimming removed 2 bases from V and 4 bases from J, with 6 bases in between. The CDR3 DNA sequence: TGTGCCAGCAGTTACACCACTAATCAGCCCCAGCATTTT. It translates to CASSYTTNQPQHF.